The sequence of this TCR beta chain was determined in a study of early stage breast cancer tumors. With 1 base clipped from V and 9 bases from J, the junction kept 12 bases outside the gene matches. The CDR3 has 17 residues. In germline, CDR1 is KGHSH, CDR2 LQKENI. This table comes from immunoSEQ multiplex PCR, and its TCRdb copy is limited to in-frame clones, with some not included. The data hold over 25,000 clones, with 75% to 90% observed a single time. Sequencing was performed on blood. The source of this sequence is a person aged 55 to 69 with breast cancer. The J gene is TRBJ2-1, the V gene TRBV18; TRBD2 agrees at 10 bases. The CDR3 coding sequence is TGTGCCAGCTCACCACGTAGCAGCGGGAGGGCGGTTGGTGAGCAGTTCTTC. Amino acid sequence: CASSPRSSGRAVGEQFF.